Shown below are 24 T cell receptor beta chains from a single sample sequenced in a study of blood T cell repertoires in COVID-19. Sequencing was performed with immunoSEQ multiplex PCR; in TCRdb, only in-frame clones are kept and a portion is missing. The table includes approximately 220,000 clones, 80% to 90% detected once. The material sequenced was PBMCs or T cells enriched from blood (not recorded which). Receptors originate from a woman aged 25 to 39 who had been exposed to COVID-19.

This chain connects TRBV5-5 to TRBJ1-3; D call uncertain. Between the trimmed V and J ends, which lost 0 bases and 0 bases, there was a span of 10 bases. CDR3 length equals 16 residues. Per germline, CDR1 SGHKS and CDR2 YYEKEE (reference sequence). As DNA, the CDR3 is TGTGCCAGCAGCTTGGGACTGCTAATCTCTGGAAACACCATATATTTT. Its translation is CASSLGLLISGNTIYF.

This chain uses TRBV5-1 with TRBJ1-1; 7 bases agree with TRBD1. The CDR3 contains 16 residues. V shed 4 bases, J shed 4 bases, and the junction held 13 bases outside the gene matches. Germline CDR1 is SGHRS and CDR2 is YFSETQ. As DNA, the CDR3 is TGCGCCAGCAGCACAAATAGACAGGGTTCGTCCACTGAAGCTTTCTTT. Translating it yields CASSTNRQGSSTEAFF.

V gene TRBV29-1 combines with J gene TRBJ1-1, with 7 bases fitting TRBD1. Germline CDR1 is SQVTM and CDR2 is ANQGSEA. The V gene end was trimmed by 5 bases and the J gene end by 0 bases; junction bases not matched to a gene: 3. The CDR3 contains 13 residues. CDR3 loop: CSVLTGMNTEAFF. The CDR3 DNA sequence: TGCAGCGTTTTGACAGGGATGAACACTGAAGCTTTCTTT. The full variable domain, its missing parts supplied by reference TRBV29-1 and TRBJ1-1, is SAVISQKPSRDICQRGTSLTIQCQVDSQVTMMFWYRQQPGQSLTLIATANQGSEATYESGFVIDKFPISRPNLTFSTLTVSNMSPEDSSIYLCSVLTGMNTEAFFGQGTRLTVV.

The J gene is TRBJ1-1, the V gene TRBV3-1 (or the pseudogene TRBV3-2), with no clear D. The CDR3 is made up of 14 amino acids. Germline CDR1 and CDR2: LGHDT and YNNKEL (reference sequence). Trimming cost V 4 bases and J 1 base, with 10 bases left between them. The CDR3 nucleotides are TGTGCCAGCAGCCCAAGGCAGGAGAACACTGAAGCTTTCTTT. It specifies CASSPRQENTEAFF.

The chain uses TRBV4-1 and TRBJ2-5, with TRBD2 identical over 7 bases. The CDR3 covers 15 residues. Unmatched junction bases numbered 10, after V lost 7 bases and J lost 2 bases. Germline CDR1 and CDR2: MGHRA and YSYEKL. Here the CDR3 DNA reads TGCGCCAGCAACCCCTCGGGGGGTATTCAAGAGACCCAGTACTTC. It specifies CASNPSGGIQETQYF.

This chain links TRBV7-9 with TRBJ1-6; 9 bases are shared with TRBD1. J gave up 8 bases and V 2 bases, and 4 bases lay outside the gene matches. CDR1 and CDR2 (germline): SEHNR, FQNEAQ (reference sequence). This CDR3 has 15 amino acids. In DNA form, the CDR3 reads TGTGCCAGCAGCTTAATCGGGACAGGGTATTCACCCCTCCACTTT. Its protein product is CASSLIGTGYSPLHF.

J is TRBJ1-5 and V is TRBV5-1; TRBD1 aligns across 7 bases. Germline-derived CDR1 and CDR2 are SGHRS and YFSETQ. Trimming at V came to 4 bases and at J to 2 bases, leaving 3 bases not matched to a gene. CDR3 length: 14 residues. The CDR3 sequence: CASSPGQGNQPQHF. The CDR3 coding sequence is TGCGCCAGCAGCCCTGGACAGGGCAATCAGCCCCAGCATTTT.

The V and J genes are TRBV5-1 and TRBJ2-1; TRBD2 agrees at 7 bases. V was pared by 6 bases and J by 8 bases, with 11 bases of the junction left unmatched. The V gene's germline CDR1 is SGHRS and CDR2 YFSETQ. The CDR3 is made up of 14 amino acids. The CDR3 protein is CASKETGGRYEQFF. DNA of the CDR3: TGCGCCAGCAAGGAAACGGGGGGAAGGTATGAGCAGTTCTTC.

This clone was observed once. The rearrangement joins TRBV6-5 to TRBJ1-1, with 7 positions matching TRBD1. From germline, CDR1 is MNHEY and CDR2 SVGAGI. This CDR3 region has 13 residues. With V trimmed by 6 bases and J by 0 bases, 1 base remained unmatched. CDR3 region: CASRGGLNTEAFF. The CDR3 coding sequence is TGTGCCAGCAGAGGGGGCTTGAACACTGAAGCTTTCTTT.

This sequence joins TRBV24-1 and TRBJ2-3; 9 bases line up with TRBD1. V gave up 5 bases and J gave up 6 bases; unmatched junction bases: 8. This CDR3 spans 15 amino acids. CDR1 and CDR2 from the germline V gene are KGHDR and SFDVKD. CDR3 nucleotide sequence: TGTGCCACCAGTGGACAGGGGGGCTTCTCCGATACGCAGTATTTT. Protein: CATSGQGGFSDTQYF.

The gene calls are TRBV9 and TRBJ1-1, with 8 bases aligning to TRBD1. Germline V gene lookup returns CDR1 SGDLS and CDR2 YYNGEE. With V trimmed by 2 bases and J by 3 bases, 6 bases remained unmatched. The CDR3 contains 15 residues. The CDR3 sequence: CASSVGQGGYTEAFF. CDR3 nucleotide sequence: TGTGCCAGCAGCGTTGGACAGGGAGGATACACTGAAGCTTTCTTT.

This clone was seen a handful of times. The chain is built from TRBV30 and TRBJ1-1, with unresolved D. V gave up 7 bases and J gave up 1 base, with 16 bases separating them. CDR1 is GTSNPN, CDR2 SVGIG, per germline (reference sequence). This CDR3 comprises 14 residues. CDR3: CASTRRDWNTEAFF. CDR3 sequence (DNA): TGTGCCTCGACTAGGAGAGACTGGAACACTGAAGCTTTCTTT. Full variable domain (remainder filled in from reference TRBV30 and TRBJ1-1): SQTIHQWPATLVQPVGSPLSLECTVEGTSNPNLYWYRQAAGRGLQLLFYSVGIGQISSEVPQNLSASRPQDRQFILSSKKLLLSDSGFYLCASTRRDWNTEAFFGQGTRLTVV.

The chain links TRBV6-5 to TRBJ1-1; possible D gene TRBD1, 5 bases. The germline V gene encodes CDR1 MNHEY and CDR2 SVGAGI. The CDR3 extends over 13 amino acids. Trimming cost V 2 bases and J 6 bases, with 10 bases left between them. CDR3 nucleotides: TGTGCCAGCAGTTACCGGGGGGGTGCTGAAGCTTTCTTT. Translating it yields CASSYRGGAEAFF.

This chain joins TRBV27 and TRBJ1-6; no definite D call. Deletions cut 2 bases from V and 8 bases from J, with 4 bases between. The germline gives CDR1 MNHEY, CDR2 SMNVEV (reference sequence). This CDR3 is built from 12 residues. The chain's CDR3 is CASSLRDSPLHF. The CDR3 DNA sequence: TGTGCCAGCAGTTTACGTGATTCACCCCTCCACTTT.

The count of this clone is one. This chain joins TRBV4-1 and TRBJ1-1; 10 positions agree with TRBD1. The CDR3 sequence is 14 residues long. V shed 4 bases and J 4 bases; nucleotides not matched to a gene: 3. In germline, CDR1 is MGHRA, CDR2 YSYEKL. CDR3 bases: TGCGCCAGCAGCCTCGGACAGGGGGTCACTGAAGCTTTCTTT. It translates to CASSLGQGVTEAFF.

This clone was counted once. The J gene is TRBJ2-4, the V gene TRBV2; D not certain. In germline, CDR1 is SNHLY, CDR2 FYNNEI. Trimming took off 1 base at V and 0 bases at J, with 10 bases between the two ends. The CDR3 extends over 16 amino acids. The CDR3, as DNA: TGTGCCAGCAGTGAAGGGGCAGTGCTAGCCAAAAACATTCAGTACTTC. The encoded protein is CASSEGAVLAKNIQYF.

This clone was counted ten times or more. The chain uses TRBV2 and TRBJ2-7; D is perhaps TRBD2 (5 bases). V lost 8 bases, J lost 1 base, and 12 bases lay in between. The CDR3 consists of 13 residues. Germline CDR1 is SNHLY and CDR2 is FYNNEI. CDR3 sequence (DNA): TGTGCCAGCGCGCCCGGGAAATCCTACGAGCAGTACTTC. This encodes CASAPGKSYEQYF. The full variable domain, its missing parts supplied by reference TRBV2 and TRBJ2-7, is EPEVTQTPSHQVTQMGQEVILRCVPISNHLYFYWYRQILGQKVEFLVSFYNNEISEKSEIFDDQFSVERPDGSNFTLKIRSTKLEDSAMYFCASAPGKSYEQYFGPGTRLTVT.

This clone was recorded a few times. The chain recombines TRBV30 with TRBJ1-2; D not certain. V was shortened by 2 bases and J by 8 bases, with 15 bases between the two germline ends. The germline V gene has CDR1 GTSNPN and CDR2 SVGIG (reference sequence). The CDR3 loop spans 13 amino acids. CDR3 loop: CAWSPPGSSGYTF. The DNA for the CDR3 is TGTGCCTGGAGTCCTCCGGGGAGTTCGGGCTACACCTTC.

The chain has TRBV5-4 and TRBJ1-4; 9 nucleotides align to TRBD1. The germline V gene encodes CDR1 SGHNT and CDR2 YYREEE (reference sequence). The CDR3 is 15 residues long. Losses at the gene ends were 6 bases for V and 8 bases for J; bases not matched to a gene: 11. The DNA for the CDR3 is TGTGCCAGCACCCATGCCGGGACAGGGAAGGAAAAACTGTTTTTT. Translating it yields CASTHAGTGKEKLFF. Drawing the rest from reference TRBV5-4 and TRBJ1-4, the complete variable domain is ETGVTQSPTHLIKTRGQQVTLRCSSQSGHNTVSWYQQALGQGPQFIFQYYREEENGRGNFPPRFSGLQFPNYSSELNVNALELDDSALYLCASTHAGTGKEKLFFGSGTQLSVL.

This clone showed up just once. The chain employs TRBV7-8 and TRBJ2-6; 7 nucleotides match TRBD1. The V segment lost 0 bases and the J segment 4 bases; nucleotides outside the gene matches: 3. The CDR3 loop spans 16 amino acids. Per germline, CDR1 SGHVS and CDR2 FQNEAQ. The CDR3: CASSLARGQGANVLTF. In DNA form, the CDR3 reads TGTGCCAGCAGCTTAGCGAGGGGGCAAGGGGCCAACGTCCTGACTTTC.

The CDR3 DNA reads TGTGCCAGCAGACACAGGGCGAAGACGTACTTC. Residues: CASRHRAKTYF. The chain employs TRBV6-5 and TRBJ2-7, with a weak D call TRBD1 (6 bases). The V end was cut by 6 bases, the J end by 12 bases, with 15 bases between. Germline V gene sequence: CDR1 MNHEY, CDR2 SVGAGI. The CDR3 contains 11 residues.

This clone was recorded once. This sequence joins TRBV5-1 and TRBJ2-7, with a tentative D call TRBD1 (5 bases). The germline V and J ends were trimmed by 0 bases and 0 bases, with 16 bases remaining between them. Germline CDR1 is SGHRS and CDR2 is YFSETQ. The CDR3 is made up of 17 amino acids. CDR3 sequence reads: CASSLEGAAFSSYEQYF. The CDR3 DNA is TGCGCCAGCAGCTTGGAAGGGGCAGCCTTTAGCTCCTACGAGCAGTACTTC.

This clone was detected a few times. This rearrangement joins TRBV12-3 or TRBV12-4 to TRBJ1-2; D gene unclear. V was trimmed by 1 base and J by 8 bases, leaving 5 bases between them. The CDR3 is 11 amino acids. CDR3 in DNA: TGTGCCAGCAGTTTAGTTCCGGGCTACACCTTC. Translated: CASSLVPGYTF.

This clone was seen once. The CDR3 region is CASSLDRTIYGYTF. CDR3 nucleotide sequence: TGTGCCAGCAGCTTAGACAGGACTATCTATGGCTACACCTTC. The chain combines TRBV7-2 with TRBJ1-2; weak D call: TRBD1 (5 bases). CDR1 and CDR2 from the germline V gene are SGHTA and FQGNSA. The CDR3 sequence is 14 residues long. V lost 1 base and J lost 4, with 10 bases in between. Based on the CDR3 plus reference TRBV7-2 and TRBJ1-2, the full variable domain is GAGVSQSPSNKVTEKGKDVELRCDPISGHTALYWYRQSLGQGLEFLIYFQGNSAPDKSGLPSDRFSAERTGGSVSTLTIQRTQQEDSAVYLCASSLDRTIYGYTFGSGTRLTVV.